The entry that follows covers one T cell receptor (beta chain) sequence. What it binds is unknown. These data come from a study of T cells after posttransplantation cyclophosphamide. This CDR3 comprises 14 residues. Germline CDR1 reads SGHNT; CDR2 reads YYREEE (reference sequence). J gave up 5 bases and V 2 bases, and 6 bases lay outside the gene matches. Assay: immunoSEQ multiplex PCR; the TCRdb copy retains only in-frame clones and omits some. The sample records around 66,000 clones, roughly 93% being singletons. General study findings and limits: Recipient CMV seropositivity and CMV reactivation strongly tracked TRB clonality. Blood and skin or GI T cell repertoires showed limited TRB overlap. Later blood repertoires were often dominated by clones from the donor CD8+ memory compartment.

This clonotype was sampled from a woman aged 30 to 39 in good health and a related stem cell transplant donor. This chain uses TRBV5-4 with TRBJ1-2, with 7 bases matching TRBD1. Input material: PBMCs. The CDR3 region is CASSLDREGYGYTF. For the CDR3, the DNA is TGTGCCAGCAGCTTAGACAGGGAGGGGTATGGCTACACCTTC.